A selection of T cell receptor beta chains follows, all from one sample in a study of blood T cell repertoires in COVID-19. TCRdb's table, derived via immunoSEQ multiplex PCR, lists solely in-frame clones and lacks some. In the table there are a few hundred thousand clones, approximately 89% of which are singletons. Sequencing was carried out using peripheral blood. The receptors shown here come from a woman aged 50 to 65 with acute or convalescent COVID-19. CDR3s include the opening cysteine and the closing phenylalanine or tryptophan. D genes are given only for firm matches. Part of the rows lack a size; the others show once, few, many or a class for expanded clones.

clone size,D gene,V gene,J gene,CDR3 DNA,CDR3 protein
-,-,TRBV7-2,TRBJ2-3,TGTGCCAGCAGCCCTCGGGGGACGAGTAGCACAGATACGCAGTATTTT,CASSPRGTSSTDTQYF
-,-,TRBV5-1,TRBJ1-5,TGCGCCAGCAGCTTGCGGGGAAATGGGGATCAGCCCCAGCATTTT,CASSLRGNGDQPQHF
-,-,TRBV19,TRBJ1-1,TGTGCCAGTAGTACCCCGGGACAACGATTCGCTGAAGCTTTCTTT,CASSTPGQRFAEAFF
-,-,TRBV5-4,TRBJ2-7,TGTGCCAGCAGCTTGGCATTAGCGAGGGAGCAGTACTTC,CASSLALAREQYF
-,TRBD2,TRBV19,TRBJ2-7,TGTGCCAGTAGTACCGAAACTAGCGGGAGGACCTACGAGCAGTACTTC,CASSTETSGRTYEQYF
-,-,TRBV24-1,TRBJ2-7,TGTGCCACCGCTAGCACTTGGACCAGCTCCTACGAGCAGTACTTC,CATASTWTSSYEQYF
-,TRBD2,TRBV7-3,TRBJ2-3,TGTGCCAGCAGCTTATATAGCGGGCCATGGGATACGCAGTATTTT,CASSLYSGPWDTQYF
-,TRBD2,TRBV7-2,TRBJ2-7,TGTGCCAGCAGCCAAGCCGGGACTACCACTAGGGAGCAGTACTTC,CASSQAGTTTREQYF
once,-,TRBV28,TRBJ1-5,TGTGCCAGCAGTTCATCCTACGGGGGGGTGAGCAATCAGCCCCAGCATTTT,CASSSSYGGVSNQPQHF
-,TRBD2,TRBV7-2,TRBJ2-7,TGTGCCAGCAGCTGGCGGGAGGGCCGCGAGCAGTACTTC,CASSWREGREQYF
-,TRBD1,TRBV19,TRBJ1-5,TGTGCCAGTAGTCCGGGACAGGGCCTTAATCAGCCCCAGCATTTT,CASSPGQGLNQPQHF
-,-,TRBV12-1,TRBJ2-2,TGTGCCAGCTCCGGGACAGGAGACACCGGGGAGCTGTTTTTT,CASSGTGDTGELFF
-,TRBD1,TRBV30,TRBJ1-2,TGTGCCTGGAGTGTATCCAGGGGGAACTATGGCTACACCTTC,CAWSVSRGNYGYTF
-,-,TRBV6-2/TRBV6-3,TRBJ2-5,TGTGCCAGCAGTTACGCCGACCTCGGGGCCCAGTACTTC,CASSYADLGAQYF
-,TRBD1,TRBV5-8,TRBJ1-2,TGTGCCAGCAGCCAGGACAGGGGTCCCTATGGCTACACCTTC,CASSQDRGPYGYTF
-,TRBD2,TRBV6-2/TRBV6-3,TRBJ2-3,TGTGCCAGCAGTTACCACCTGCCGGGACTAGCGGGAGTGTTCAGGACAGATACGCAGTATTTT,CASSYHLPGLAGVFRTDTQYF
once,-,TRBV29-1,TRBJ2-7,TGCAGCGTTGAAGCGACGCGGGAATCGACCGAGCAGTACTTC,CSVEATRESTEQYF
-,-,TRBV7-9,TRBJ2-7,TGTGCCAGCAGCTTACGACTCGAGCTAACTTACGAGCAGTACTTC,CASSLRLELTYEQYF
-,TRBD1,TRBV7-8,TRBJ1-3,TGTGCCAGCAGCTTGACAGGGAGTGTATCACACTCTGGAAACACCATATATTTT,CASSLTGSVSHSGNTIYF
-,-,TRBV27,TRBJ2-3,TGTGCCAGCAGTTCCCGGTATTCTAGCACAGATACGCAGTATTTT,CASSSRYSSTDTQYF
once,TRBD1,TRBV18,TRBJ1-5,TGTGCCAGCTCACCAAACAGGGGGATAGAACAGCCCCAGCATTTT,CASSPNRGIEQPQHF
-,-,TRBV11-1,TRBJ2-7,TGTGCCAGCAGCTTAGCGCTAAGAGAGCAGTACTTC,CASSLALREQYF
-,-,TRBV6-6,TRBJ1-2,TGTGCCAGCAGTAGGGCGGGTGGCTACACCTTC,CASSRAGGYTF
-,TRBD1,TRBV28,TRBJ1-6,TGTGCCAGCAGTAGAGACAGGGGGACATTTACTTCACCCCTCCACTTT,CASSRDRGTFTSPLHF
-,TRBD2,TRBV2,TRBJ2-1,TGTGCCAGCATAGCCGGGAGGAGCAATGAGCAGTTCTTC,CASIAGRSNEQFF
-,-,TRBV7-2,TRBJ1-2,TGTGCCAGCAGCTCCACCCCCGGGGGGGGAGGCTACACCTTC,CASSSTPGGGGYTF
-,TRBD2,TRBV5-8,TRBJ2-2,TGTGCCAGCTTCTGGGCTAGCGGGAACACCGGGGAGCTGTTTTTT,CASFWASGNTGELFF
-,TRBD2,TRBV2,TRBJ2-7,TGTGCCAGCAGCCAACTAGCGGGGTACGAGCAGTACTTC,CASSQLAGYEQYF
-,TRBD2,TRBV29-1,TRBJ2-5,TGCAGCGTTGGGGGAGACCAGACTAGCTGGGAGACCCAGTACTTC,CSVGGDQTSWETQYF
-,TRBD2,TRBV7-2,TRBJ2-1,TGTGCCAGCAGCTTAGTTGGCGGGAGCTCCTACAATGAGCAGTTCTTC,CASSLVGGSSYNEQFF
-,TRBD2,TRBV7-3,TRBJ2-3,TGTGCCAGCAGCCGACTAGCCCGCACAGATACGCAGTATTTT,CASSRLARTDTQYF
-,-,TRBV15,TRBJ2-1,TGTGCCACCAGCACCGTATACAATGAGCAGTTCTTC,CATSTVYNEQFF
-,-,TRBV9,TRBJ2-7,TGTGCCAGCAGCCCCCTCGGGGTAGCCTACGAGCAGTACTTC,CASSPLGVAYEQYF
-,TRBD2,TRBV5-4,TRBJ2-3,TGTGCCAGCAGCTTGGAACCTAGCGGGAGCAGAAATACGCAGTATTTT,CASSLEPSGSRNTQYF
-,-,TRBV28,TRBJ1-5,TGTGCCAGCAGACCAACAATTCAGCCCCAGCATTTT,CASRPTIQPQHF
once,TRBD2,TRBV4-2,TRBJ2-3,TGTGCCAGCAGCCAAGGTAGAAGCGGGACGAGCACAGATACGCAGTATTTT,CASSQGRSGTSTDTQYF
-,TRBD1,TRBV2,TRBJ2-2,TGTGCCACCGGACAGGGGAACACCGGGGAGCTGTTTTTT,CATGQGNTGELFF
-,-,TRBV15,TRBJ1-4,TGTGCCACCAGAAGCAGGACAAATGAAAAACTGTTTTTT,CATRSRTNEKLFF
-,TRBD1,TRBV19,TRBJ1-2,TGTGCCAGTAGTCCTGACAGGGGGTTAAACTATGGCTACACCTTC,CASSPDRGLNYGYTF
-,-,TRBV28,TRBJ2-7,TGTGCCAGCAGTTTATCCCCTCACAGGGAGCAGTACTTC,CASSLSPHREQYF
few,TRBD2,TRBV2,TRBJ2-1,TGTGCCAGCAGTGAAGAAACGGGAGGGGGGAAGTTCTTC,CASSEETGGGKFF
-,-,TRBV7-2,TRBJ2-5,TGTGCCAGCAGCTTAGCGCTCCAGGGCCAGACCCAGTACTTC,CASSLALQGQTQYF
-,-,TRBV5-1,TRBJ2-7,TGCGCCAGCACGCCGACCGGGACAACCTACGAGCAGTACTTC,CASTPTGTTYEQYF
-,-,TRBV19,TRBJ1-3,TGTGCCAGTAGAAACACAGGGTCCGAAAACACCATATATTTT,CASRNTGSENTIYF
-,-,TRBV7-3,TRBJ2-2,TGTGCCAGCAGTATGGGACATAAATCCGGGGAGCTGTTTTTT,CASSMGHKSGELFF
few,TRBD2,TRBV6-5,TRBJ2-5,TGTGCCAGCACCAGGACTAGCGGGAGGGGGGAGACCCAGTACTTC,CASTRTSGRGETQYF
-,-,TRBV27,TRBJ1-1,TGTGCCAGCAGTTTATCTGTCACGGGGACTGAAGCTTTCTTT,CASSLSVTGTEAFF
-,TRBD1,TRBV3-1/TRBV3-2,TRBJ1-6,TGTGCTAGCAGGGGGGCAAGTTCACCCCTCCACTTT,CASRGASSPLHF
-,-,TRBV5-1,TRBJ1-2,TGCGCCAGCAGCTTGGATCATTCCAACTATGGCTACACCTTC,CASSLDHSNYGYTF
-,TRBD2,TRBV28,TRBJ2-3,TGTGCCAGCAGGAGGCCCTCTGGCACTAGCGGCACAGATACGCAGTATTTT,CASRRPSGTSGTDTQYF
-,-,TRBV7-9,TRBJ2-7,TGTGCCAGCAGCTTAAGTAACAGGGCAATCCCATACGAGCAGTACTTC,CASSLSNRAIPYEQYF
-,-,TRBV10-3,TRBJ1-1,TGTGCCATCAGTGAGTCGTCAGGGCTCCTGGGCACTGAAGCTTTCTTT,CAISESSGLLGTEAFF
-,-,TRBV5-1,TRBJ1-2,TGCGCCAGCAGCAGGGAGGTACAGACTTATGGCTACACCTTC,CASSREVQTYGYTF
-,TRBD2,TRBV5-4,TRBJ2-1,TGTGCCAGCAGCTTGTTGGTGCTAGCGGGGCGGTTGGACAATGAGCAGTTCTTC,CASSLLVLAGRLDNEQFF
-,TRBD2,TRBV28,TRBJ2-2,TGTGCCAGCAGCCTGGGACTAGCGGGCTACACCGGGGAGCTGTTTTTT,CASSLGLAGYTGELFF
few,-,TRBV4-3,TRBJ2-1,TGCGCCAGCAGCCAAGAGGGGGGACGGGCCTACAATGAGCAGTTCTTC,CASSQEGGRAYNEQFF
-,-,TRBV28,TRBJ1-5,TGTGCCAGCAGTTTAACAGTTAGCAATCAGCCCCAGCATTTT,CASSLTVSNQPQHF
-,-,TRBV7-9,TRBJ1-5,TGTGCCAGCAGCTACGGGACTTGGACCACCGGCGGTCAGCCCCAGCATTTT,CASSYGTWTTGGQPQHF
-,-,TRBV24-1,TRBJ1-3,TGTGCCACCAGTGACCCGGACAGAGCCGGTACCGCCATATATTTT,CATSDPDRAGTAIYF